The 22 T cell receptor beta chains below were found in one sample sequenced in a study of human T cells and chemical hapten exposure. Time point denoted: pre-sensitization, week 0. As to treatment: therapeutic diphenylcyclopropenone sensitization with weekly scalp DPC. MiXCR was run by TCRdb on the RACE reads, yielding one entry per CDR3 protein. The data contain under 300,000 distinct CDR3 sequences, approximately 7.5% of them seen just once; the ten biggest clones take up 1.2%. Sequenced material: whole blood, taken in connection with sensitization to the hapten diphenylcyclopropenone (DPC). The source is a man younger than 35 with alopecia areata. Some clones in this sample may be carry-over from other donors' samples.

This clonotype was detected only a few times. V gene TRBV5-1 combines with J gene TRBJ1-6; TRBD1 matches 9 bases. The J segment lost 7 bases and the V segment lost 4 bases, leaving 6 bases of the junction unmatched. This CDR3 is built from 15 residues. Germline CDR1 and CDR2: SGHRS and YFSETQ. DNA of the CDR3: TGCGCCAGCAGCAGAACAGGGGGCACCAATTCACCCCTCCACTTT. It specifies CASSRTGGTNSPLHF.

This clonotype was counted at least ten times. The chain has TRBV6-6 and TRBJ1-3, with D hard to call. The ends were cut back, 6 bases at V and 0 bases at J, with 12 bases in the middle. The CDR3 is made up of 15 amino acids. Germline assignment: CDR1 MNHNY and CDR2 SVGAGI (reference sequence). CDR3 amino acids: CASSPAALSGNTIYF. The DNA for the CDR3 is TGTGCCAGCAGCCCCGCGGCCCTCTCTGGAAACACCATATATTTT.

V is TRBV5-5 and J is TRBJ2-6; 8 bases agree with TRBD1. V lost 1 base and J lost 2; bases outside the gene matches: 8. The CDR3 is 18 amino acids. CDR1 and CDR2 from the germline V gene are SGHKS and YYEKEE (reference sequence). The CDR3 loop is CASSLRAPGGPGANVLTF. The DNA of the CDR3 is TGTGCCAGCAGCTTGCGCGCCCCAGGGGGCCCTGGGGCCAACGTCCTGACTTTC.

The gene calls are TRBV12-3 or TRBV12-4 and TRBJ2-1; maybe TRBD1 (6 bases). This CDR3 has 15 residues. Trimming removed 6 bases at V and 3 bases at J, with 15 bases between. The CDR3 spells CASSADRFLYNEQFF. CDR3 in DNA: TGTGCCAGCAGCGCAGACAGGTTTCTCTACAATGAGCAGTTCTTC.

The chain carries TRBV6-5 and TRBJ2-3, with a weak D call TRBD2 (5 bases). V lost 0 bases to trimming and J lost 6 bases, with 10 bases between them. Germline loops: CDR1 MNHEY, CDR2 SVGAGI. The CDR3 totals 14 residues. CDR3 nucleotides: TGTGCCAGCAGTTACTCGAACGGGATGGATACGCAGTATTTT. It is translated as CASSYSNGMDTQYF.

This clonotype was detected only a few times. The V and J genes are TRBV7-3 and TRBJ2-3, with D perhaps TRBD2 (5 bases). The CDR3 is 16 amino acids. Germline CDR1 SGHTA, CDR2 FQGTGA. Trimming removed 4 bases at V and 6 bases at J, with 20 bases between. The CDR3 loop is CASSSEAGRFRDTQYF. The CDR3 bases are TGTGCCAGCAGCTCCGAGGCGGGCAGGTTTAGGGATACGCAGTATTTT.

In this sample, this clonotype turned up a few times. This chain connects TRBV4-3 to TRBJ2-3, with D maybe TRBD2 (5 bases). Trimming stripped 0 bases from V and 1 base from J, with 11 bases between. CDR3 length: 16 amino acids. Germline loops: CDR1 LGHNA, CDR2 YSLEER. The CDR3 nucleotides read TGCGCCAGCAGCCAAGACTCAGGAGGAGGCACAGATACGCAGTATTTT. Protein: CASSQDSGGGTDTQYF.

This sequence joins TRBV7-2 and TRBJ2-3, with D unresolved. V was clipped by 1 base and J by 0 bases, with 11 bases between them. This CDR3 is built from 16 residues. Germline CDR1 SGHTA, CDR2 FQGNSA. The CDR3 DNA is TGTGCCAGCAGCTTAGGTTCCGGCATTAGCACAGATACGCAGTATTTT. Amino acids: CASSLGSGISTDTQYF. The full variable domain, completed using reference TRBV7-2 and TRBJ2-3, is GAGVSQSPSNKVTEKGKDVELRCDPISGHTALYWYRQSLGQGLEFLIYFQGNSAPDKSGLPSDRFSAERTGGSVSTLTIQRTQQEDSAVYLCASSLGSGISTDTQYFGPGTRLTVL.

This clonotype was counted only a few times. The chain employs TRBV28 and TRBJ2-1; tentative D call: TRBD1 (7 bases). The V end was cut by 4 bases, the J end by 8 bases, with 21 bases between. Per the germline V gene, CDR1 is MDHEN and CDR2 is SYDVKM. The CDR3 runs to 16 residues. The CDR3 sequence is CASSWVTGSGGDEQFF. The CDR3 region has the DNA TGTGCCAGCAGTTGGGTGACAGGGTCCGGGGGCGATGAGCAGTTCTTC.

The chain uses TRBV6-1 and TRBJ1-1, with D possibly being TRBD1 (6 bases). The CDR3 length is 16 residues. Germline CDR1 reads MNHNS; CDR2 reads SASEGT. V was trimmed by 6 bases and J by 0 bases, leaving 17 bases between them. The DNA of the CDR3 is TGTGCCAGCAGCCCCTGGGGGGGGGGCCTGAACACTGAAGCTTTCTTT. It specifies CASSPWGGGLNTEAFF.

Here the CDR3 reads CASSSMSDTQYF. As DNA, the CDR3 is TGTGCCAGCAGCTCGATGTCAGATACGCAGTATTTT. The gene calls are TRBV7-8 and TRBJ2-3; D is ambiguous. The CDR3 has 12 amino acids. From germline, CDR1 is SGHVS and CDR2 FQNEAQ. Deletions cut 4 bases from V and 4 bases from J, with 6 bases between.

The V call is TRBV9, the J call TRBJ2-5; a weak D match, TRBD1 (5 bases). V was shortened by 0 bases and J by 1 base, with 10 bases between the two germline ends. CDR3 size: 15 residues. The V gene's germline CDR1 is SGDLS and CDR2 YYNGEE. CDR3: CASSVDRGFQETQYF. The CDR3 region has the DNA TGTGCCAGCAGCGTAGATAGGGGCTTCCAAGAGACCCAGTACTTC.

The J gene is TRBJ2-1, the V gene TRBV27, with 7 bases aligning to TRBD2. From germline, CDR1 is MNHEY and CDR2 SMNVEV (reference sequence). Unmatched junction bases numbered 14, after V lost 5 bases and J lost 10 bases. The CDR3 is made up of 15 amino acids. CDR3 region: CASSPVAGLFGEQFF. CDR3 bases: TGTGCCAGCAGTCCCGTAGCGGGCTTATTTGGGGAGCAGTTCTTC.

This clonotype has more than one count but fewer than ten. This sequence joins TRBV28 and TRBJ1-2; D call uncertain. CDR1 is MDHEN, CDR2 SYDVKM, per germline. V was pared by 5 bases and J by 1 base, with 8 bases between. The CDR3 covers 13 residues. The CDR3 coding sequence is TGTGCCAGCAGTAGGGAGATTAACTATGGCTACACCTTC. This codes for CASSREINYGYTF.

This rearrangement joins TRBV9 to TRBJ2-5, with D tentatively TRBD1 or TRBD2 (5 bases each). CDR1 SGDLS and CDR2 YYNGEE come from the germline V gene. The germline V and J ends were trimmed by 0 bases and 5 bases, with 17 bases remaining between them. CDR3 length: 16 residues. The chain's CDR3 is CASSVEGRETGETQYF. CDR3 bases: TGTGCCAGCAGCGTAGAAGGCAGGGAAACGGGGGAGACCCAGTACTTC.

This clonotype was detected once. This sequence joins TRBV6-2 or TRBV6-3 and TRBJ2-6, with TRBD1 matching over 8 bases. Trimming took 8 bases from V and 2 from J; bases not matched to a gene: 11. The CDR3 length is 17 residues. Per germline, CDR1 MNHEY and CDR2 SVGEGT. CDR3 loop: CASGAGQGPTGANVLTF. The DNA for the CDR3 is TGTGCCAGCGGAGCCGGACAGGGACCAACTGGGGCCAACGTCCTGACTTTC.

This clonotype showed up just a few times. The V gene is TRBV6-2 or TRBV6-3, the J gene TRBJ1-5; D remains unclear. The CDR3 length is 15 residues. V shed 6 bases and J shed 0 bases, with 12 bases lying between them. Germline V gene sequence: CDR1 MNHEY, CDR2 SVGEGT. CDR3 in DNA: TGTGCCAGCAGAACCCGGGATTATAGCAATCAGCCCCAGCATTTT. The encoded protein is CASRTRDYSNQPQHF.

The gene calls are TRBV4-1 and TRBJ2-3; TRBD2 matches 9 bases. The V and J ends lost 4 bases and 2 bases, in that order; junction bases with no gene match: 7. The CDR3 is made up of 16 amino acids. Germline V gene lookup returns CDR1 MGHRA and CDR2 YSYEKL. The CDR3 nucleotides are TGCGCCAGCAGCCTTCGGACTAGCGTCTACACAGATACGCAGTATTTT. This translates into CASSLRTSVYTDTQYF.

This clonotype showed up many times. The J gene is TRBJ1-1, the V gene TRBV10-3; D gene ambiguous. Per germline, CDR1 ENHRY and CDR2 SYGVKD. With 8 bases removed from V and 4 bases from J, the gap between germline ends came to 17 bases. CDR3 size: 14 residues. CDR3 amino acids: CAIAAWVKGTEAFF. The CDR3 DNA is TGTGCCATCGCGGCTTGGGTGAAGGGCACTGAAGCTTTCTTT.

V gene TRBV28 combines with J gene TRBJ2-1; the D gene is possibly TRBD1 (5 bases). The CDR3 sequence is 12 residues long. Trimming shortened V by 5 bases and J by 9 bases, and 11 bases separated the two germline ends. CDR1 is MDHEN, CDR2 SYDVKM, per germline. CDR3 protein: CASSISRGEQFF. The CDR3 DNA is TGTGCCAGCAGTATCAGTAGGGGTGAGCAGTTCTTC. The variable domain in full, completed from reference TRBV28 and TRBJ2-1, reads DVKVTQSSRYLVKRTGEKVFLECVQDMDHENMFWYRQDPGLGLRLIYFSYDVKMKEKGDIPEGYSVSREKKERFSLILESASTNQTSMYLCASSISRGEQFFGPGTRLTVL.

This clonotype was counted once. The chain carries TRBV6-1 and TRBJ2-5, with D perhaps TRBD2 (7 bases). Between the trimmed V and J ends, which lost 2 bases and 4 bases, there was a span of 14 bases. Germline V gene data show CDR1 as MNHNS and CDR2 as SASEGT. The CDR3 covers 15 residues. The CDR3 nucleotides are TGTGCCAGCAGTGAAAGTCGCGGGGGCAGAGAGACCCAGTACTTC. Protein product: CASSESRGGRETQYF.

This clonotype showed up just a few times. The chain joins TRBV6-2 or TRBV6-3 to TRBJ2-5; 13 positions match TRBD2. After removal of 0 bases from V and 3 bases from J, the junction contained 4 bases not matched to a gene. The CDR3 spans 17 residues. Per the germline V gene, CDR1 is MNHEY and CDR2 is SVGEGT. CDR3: CASSYSTTSGGEETQYF. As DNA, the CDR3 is TGTGCCAGCAGTTACTCGACTACTAGCGGGGGGGAAGAGACCCAGTACTTC.